A single sample gave rise to the 4 T cell receptor beta chains below, sequenced in a study of T cell repertoires in cytomegalovirus infection (dated by TCRdb to between 2019 and 2020). What these receptors recognize is not known. What this sample's treatment or condition label stands for: in vitro stimulation with specific CMV peptide epitopes to enrich CMV-specific T cells. The sample was run on an Illumina HiSeq 1500. TCRdb took the public reads, trimmed them with fastp at Q25, ran MiXCR for clone calling and kept in-frame beta chains. Duplicate CDR3 protein sequences are folded into a single record with the most common DNA and genes. The sample table lists about 770,000 distinct CDR3 sequences, around 29% of them with a count of one. The top ten clonotypes cover 10% to 15% of the sample. This material consisted of cultured CD8+ T cells from PBMCs, taken from culture after CMV antigen stimulation. The receptors were sampled from a human donor in good health (CMV status not recorded). Some clones in this sample may be carry-over from other donors' samples.

V is TRBV7-8 and J is TRBJ2-7, with a tentative D call TRBD2 (7 bases). The CDR3 covers 12 residues. V gave up 6 bases and J gave up 5 bases, with 11 bases separating them. CDR1 is SGHVS and CDR2 is FQNEAQ in the germline V gene. CDR3 nucleotide sequence: TGTGCCAGCAGTCCGGGGGGCGACGAGCAGTACGTC. It encodes CASSPGGDEQYV.

The chain recombines TRBV7-9 with TRBJ2-4; no reliable D call. Per the germline V gene, CDR1 is SEHNR and CDR2 is FQNEAQ (reference sequence). The CDR3 is 13 amino acids. V lost 5 bases to trimming and J lost 8 bases, with 13 bases between them. Here the CDR3 reads CASSGSGKYIQYF. The CDR3 bases are TGTGCCAGCAGCGGTTCGGGCAAGTACATTCAGTACTTC.

The rearrangement links TRBV4-3 to TRBJ2-1; 11 nucleotides line up with TRBD2. This CDR3 contains 14 residues. Germline V gene sequence: CDR1 LGHNA, CDR2 YSLEER. V trimming: 7 bases; J trimming: 5 bases; junction bases outside the gene matches: 4. The CDR3 loop reads CASTYSGGDNEQFF. The CDR3 DNA sequence: TGCGCCAGCACCTATAGCGGGGGGGACAATGAGCAGTTCTTC.

This clonotype came up many times. V is TRBV12-3 or TRBV12-4 and J is TRBJ2-5, with TRBD2 matching over 7 bases. V trimming: 6 bases; J trimming: 2 bases; junction bases outside the gene matches: 15. The CDR3 runs to 17 residues. The CDR3 nucleotides read TGTGCCAGCAGCGTCCACTTTCTAGCGGCAAAGCAAGAGACCCAGTACTTC. Protein product: CASSVHFLAAKQETQYF.